The rows below give T cell receptor beta chains drawn from one sample of a study of response to subunit inactivated influenza vaccine. From the RT-PCR reads, TCRdb called clonotypes with MiXCR, one entry per CDR3 protein. The sample yields 400,000 to 650,000 distinct CDR3 sequences, approximately 7.8% seen once. Source: PBMCs from blood, taken around 25 months after vaccination. The receptors were sampled from a man in his fifties or sixties who received an inactivated influenza vaccine. Each CDR3 is given with its conserved first and last residue. The order of the fields is CDR3 protein, CDR3 DNA, J gene, D gene, V gene, CDR3 length, clone size. A D gene is named only where the DNA matches it firmly. The size field is filled for only some rows; it gives once, few, many or a size class.

CDR3: CATSDSPSGRVDEQFF; DNA: TGTGCCACCAGTGATTCCCCTAGCGGGAGGGTCGATGAGCAGTTCTTC; J: TRBJ2-1; D: TRBD2; V: TRBV24-1; length: 16; size: many
CDR3: CASSGYTGELFF; DNA: TGTGCCAGCAGTGGTTACACCGGGGAGCTGTTTTTT; J: TRBJ2-2; D: NA; V: TRBV6-2/TRBV6-3; length: 12; size: many
CDR3: CASLFGDQETQYF; DNA: TGTGCCAGCCTCTTTGGGGATCAAGAGACCCAGTACTTC; J: TRBJ2-5; D: NA; V: TRBV12-3/TRBV12-4; length: 13; size: few
CDR3: CATQRRSYNEQFF; DNA: TGTGCCACCCAGCGACGGTCCTACAATGAGCAGTTCTTC; J: TRBJ2-1; D: NA; V: TRBV21-1; length: 13; size: NA
CDR3: CSAGQGNQPQHF; DNA: TGCAGCGCCGGGCAAGGCAATCAGCCCCAGCATTTT; J: TRBJ1-5; D: NA; V: TRBV20-1; length: 12; size: many
CDR3: CASSQDIQETQYF; DNA: TGTGCCAGCTCGCAGGACATACAAGAGACCCAGTACTTC; J: TRBJ2-5; D: NA; V: TRBV18; length: 13; size: NA
CDR3: CASGRLVGGETQYF; DNA: TGTGCCAGCGGCAGGCTGGTAGGAGGAGAGACCCAGTACTTC; J: TRBJ2-5; D: NA; V: TRBV28; length: 14; size: NA
CDR3: CASSGRGRQETQYF; DNA: TGTGCCAGCAGCGGGCGGGGGCGCCAAGAGACCCAGTACTTC; J: TRBJ2-5; D: NA; V: TRBV28; length: 14; size: few
CDR3: CASSDVPRPSYEQYF; DNA: TGTGCCAGTAGTGACGTGCCTAGACCCTCCTACGAGCAGTACTTC; J: TRBJ2-7; D: NA; V: TRBV19; length: 15; size: NA
CDR3: CASSLGGSLGYTF; DNA: TGTGCCAGCAGTTTGGGCGGCTCCCTGGGCTACACCTTC; J: TRBJ1-2; D: NA; V: TRBV12-3/TRBV12-4; length: 13; size: many